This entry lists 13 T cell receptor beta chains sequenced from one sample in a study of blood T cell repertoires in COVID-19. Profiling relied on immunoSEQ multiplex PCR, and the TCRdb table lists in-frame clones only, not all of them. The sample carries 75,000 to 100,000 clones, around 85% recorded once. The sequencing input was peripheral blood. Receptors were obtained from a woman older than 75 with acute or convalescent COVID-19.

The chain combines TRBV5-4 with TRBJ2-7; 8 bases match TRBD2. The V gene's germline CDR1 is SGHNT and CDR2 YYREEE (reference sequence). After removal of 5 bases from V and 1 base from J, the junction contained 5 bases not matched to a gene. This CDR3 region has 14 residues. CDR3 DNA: TGTGCCAGCAGTCGGGAGGGGGTTTCCTACGAGCAGTACGTC. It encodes CASSREGVSYEQYV.

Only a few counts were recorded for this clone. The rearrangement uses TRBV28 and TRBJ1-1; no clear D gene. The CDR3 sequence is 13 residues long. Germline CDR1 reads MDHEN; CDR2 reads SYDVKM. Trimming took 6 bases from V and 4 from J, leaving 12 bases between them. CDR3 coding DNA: TGTGCCAGCAGGGGAGCAAGTATCACTGAAGCTTTCTTT. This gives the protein CASRGASITEAFF.

This CDR3 is CASSSGYTEAFF. The CDR3 nucleotides are TGTGCCAGCAGCTCAGGGTACACTGAAGCTTTCTTT. The gene calls are TRBV7-2 and TRBJ1-1; D perhaps matches TRBD1 (5 bases). Trimming took off 4 bases at V and 3 bases at J, with 6 bases between the two ends. CDR3 length: 12 residues. Germline V gene sequence: CDR1 SGHTA, CDR2 FQGNSA.

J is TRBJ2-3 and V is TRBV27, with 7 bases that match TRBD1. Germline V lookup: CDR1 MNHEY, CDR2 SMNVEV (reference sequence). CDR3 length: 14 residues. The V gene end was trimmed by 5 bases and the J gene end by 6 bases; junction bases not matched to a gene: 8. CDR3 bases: TGTGCCAGCAGTCGAAGACAGGGCTGGGATACGCAGTATTTT. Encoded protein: CASSRRQGWDTQYF.

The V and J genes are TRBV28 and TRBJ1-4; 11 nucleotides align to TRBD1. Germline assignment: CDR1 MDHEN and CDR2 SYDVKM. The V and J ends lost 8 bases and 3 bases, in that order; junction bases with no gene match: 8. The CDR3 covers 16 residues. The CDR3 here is CASGGTGGHANEKLFF. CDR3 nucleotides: TGTGCCAGCGGAGGGACAGGGGGACATGCTAATGAAAAACTGTTTTTT.

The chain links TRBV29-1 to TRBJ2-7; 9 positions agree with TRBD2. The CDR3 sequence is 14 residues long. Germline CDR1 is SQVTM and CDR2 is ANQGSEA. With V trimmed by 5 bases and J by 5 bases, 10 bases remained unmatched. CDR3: CSVTKGTSWDEQYF. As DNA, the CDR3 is TGCAGCGTTACCAAAGGGACTAGCTGGGACGAGCAGTACTTC.

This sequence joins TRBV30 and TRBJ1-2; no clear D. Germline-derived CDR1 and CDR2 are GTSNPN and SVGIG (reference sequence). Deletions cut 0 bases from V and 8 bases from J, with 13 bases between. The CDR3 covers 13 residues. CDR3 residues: CAWSVLAGRGYTF. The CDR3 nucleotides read TGTGCCTGGAGTGTATTAGCGGGCAGGGGCTACACCTTC.

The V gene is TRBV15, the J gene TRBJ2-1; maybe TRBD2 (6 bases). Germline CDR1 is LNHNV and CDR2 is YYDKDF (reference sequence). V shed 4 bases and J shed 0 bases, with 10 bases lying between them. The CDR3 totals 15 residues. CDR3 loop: CATSIDGSSYNEQFF. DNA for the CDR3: TGTGCCACCAGCATAGACGGGAGCTCCTACAATGAGCAGTTCTTC.

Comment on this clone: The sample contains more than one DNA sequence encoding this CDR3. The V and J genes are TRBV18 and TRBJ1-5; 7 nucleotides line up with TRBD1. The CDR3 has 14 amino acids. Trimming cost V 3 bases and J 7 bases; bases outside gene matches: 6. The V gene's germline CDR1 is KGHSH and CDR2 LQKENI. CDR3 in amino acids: CASSPDRDGQPQHF. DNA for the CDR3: TGTGCCAGCTCACCCGACAGGGACGGGCAGCCCCAGCATTTT.

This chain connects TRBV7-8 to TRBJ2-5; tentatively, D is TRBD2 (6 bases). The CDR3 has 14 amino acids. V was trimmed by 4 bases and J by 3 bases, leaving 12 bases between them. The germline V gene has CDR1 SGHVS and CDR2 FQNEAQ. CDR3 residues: CASSSTSRKETQYF. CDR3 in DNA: TGTGCCAGCAGCTCTACTAGCAGGAAAGAGACCCAGTACTTC.

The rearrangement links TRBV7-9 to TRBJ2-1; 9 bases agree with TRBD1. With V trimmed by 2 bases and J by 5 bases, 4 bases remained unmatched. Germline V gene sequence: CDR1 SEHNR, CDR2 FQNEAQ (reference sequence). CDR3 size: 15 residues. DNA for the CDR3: TGTGCCAGCAGCTTAATAGGACAGGGGAACAATGAGCAGTTCTTC. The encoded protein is CASSLIGQGNNEQFF.

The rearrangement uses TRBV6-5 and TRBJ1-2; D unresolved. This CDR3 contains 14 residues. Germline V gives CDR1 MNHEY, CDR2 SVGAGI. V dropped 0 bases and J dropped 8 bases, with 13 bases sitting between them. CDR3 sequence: CASSYSAGWRGYTF. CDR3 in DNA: TGTGCCAGCAGTTACTCGGCAGGCTGGAGGGGCTACACCTTC.

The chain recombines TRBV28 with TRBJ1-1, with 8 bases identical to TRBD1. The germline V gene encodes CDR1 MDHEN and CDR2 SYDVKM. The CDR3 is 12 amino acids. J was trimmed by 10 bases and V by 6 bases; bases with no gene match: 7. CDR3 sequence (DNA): TGTGCCAGCAGGCCGCCAGGGGGCGTAGCTTTCTTT. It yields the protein CASRPPGGVAFF. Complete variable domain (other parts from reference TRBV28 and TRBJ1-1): DVKVTQSSRYLVKRTGEKVFLECVQDMDHENMFWYRQDPGLGLRLIYFSYDVKMKEKGDIPEGYSVSREKKERFSLILESASTNQTSMYLCASRPPGGVAFFGQGTRLTVV.